A selection of T cell receptor beta chains follows, all from one sample in a study of T cells in Graves' hyperthyroidism and ophthalmopathy. TCRdb recomputed calls from the multiplex PCR reads with MiXCR, one row per CDR3 protein. This repertoire shows some 360,000 distinct CDR3 sequences, over 11% found once; its top ten account for approximately 11%. Sequencing was carried out using blood. Source of these receptors: a woman aged 55-69 years with Graves' hyperthyroidism. Both conserved end residues are part of each CDR3. A D gene is named only where the DNA matches it firmly. Some rows have no size entry. The others give once, few or many, or a class for an expanded clone.

TGTGCCAGCGGAGCCTGGAGGGCGGGATACTACGAGCAGTACTTC	CASGAWRAGYYEQYF	TRBJ2-7	many	.	15	TRBV27
TGTGCCAGCAGCCCCGGGGGGGGTCGGTACAATGAGCAGTTCTTC	CASSPGGGRYNEQFF	TRBJ2-1	few	TRBD2	15	TRBV5-8
TGTGCCAGCAGTCATCGTATGGCAGCCAACGAGCAGTACTTC	CASSHRMAANEQYF	TRBJ2-7	many	.	14	TRBV12-3/TRBV12-4
TGTGCCAGCAGCTCCCCCCAGGGGGCGGTCTACGAGCAGTACTTC	CASSSPQGAVYEQYF	TRBJ2-7	many	TRBD1	15	TRBV7-9
TGTGCCAGCACCACCACAAGGGGAAATGAGCAGTTCTTC	CASTTTRGNEQFF	TRBJ2-1	many	.	13	TRBV28
TGCAGTGCTAGACTCCACGGGAGCGCCGGGGAGCTGTTTTTT	CSARLHGSAGELFF	TRBJ2-2	many	.	14	TRBV20-1
TGTGCCAGCAGAGGGTCGCAGGGTGGGCCCCAGCATTTT	CASRGSQGGPQHF	TRBJ1-5	few	.	13	TRBV2
TGCGCCAGCAGCTTTTCGGGGACAAGCGATGGCTACACCTTC	CASSFSGTSDGYTF	TRBJ1-2	few	.	14	TRBV5-1
TGCAGTGCTAGAGATCGGCGGGAGGGCTACGAGCAGTACTTC	CSARDRREGYEQYF	TRBJ2-7	.	TRBD2	14	TRBV20-1
TGTGCCAGTAGTCCCCTTAACGGGCAGAACACCGGGGAGCTGTTTTTT	CASSPLNGQNTGELFF	TRBJ2-2	.	.	16	TRBV19
TGTGCCAGCAGCCAATCCCAAAATAGACGCGGTGGCTACACCTTC	CASSQSQNRRGGYTF	TRBJ1-2	many	.	15	TRBV6-1
TGTGCCAGCAGTTACCGTCAGGGCGAAAAGACCCAGTACTTC	CASSYRQGEKTQYF	TRBJ2-5	.	.	14	TRBV6-2/TRBV6-3
TGTGCCAGCAGCTTGGGGAGGGCCTTCCAAGAGACCCAGTACTTC	CASSLGRAFQETQYF	TRBJ2-5	many	TRBD2	15	TRBV11-2
TGCGCCAGCAGCTTGAGTCACAGAGCGTACCGAGAGACCCAGTACTTC	CASSLSHRAYRETQYF	TRBJ2-5	.	.	16	TRBV5-1
TGTGCCAGCGGCTCGGCAGTAGGGTCGGGCACTGAAGCTTTCTTT	CASGSAVGSGTEAFF	TRBJ1-1	few	.	15	TRBV7-2
TGTGCCAGCAGCTTAGCGGTCATTTGGGGGGAGACCCAGTACTTC	CASSLAVIWGETQYF	TRBJ2-5	many	.	15	TRBV7-9
TGTGCCACCAAACCCGACAGCAACTATGGCTACACCTTC	CATKPDSNYGYTF	TRBJ1-2	.	.	13	TRBV27
TGTGCCAGCAGGCACAGGGTTGGCTACACCTTC	CASRHRVGYTF	TRBJ1-2	.	.	11	TRBV12-3/TRBV12-4
TGTGCCAGCAGCCAGACCGGGGGGGGCGAGCAGTACTTC	CASSQTGGGEQYF	TRBJ2-7	.	TRBD2	13	TRBV11-2
TGTGCCACCAGTGATCCGGACTCTTCTAATGAAAAACTGTTTTTT	CATSDPDSSNEKLFF	TRBJ1-4	.	.	15	TRBV24-1
TGTGCCATCAGTGAGCACCGGGACGGTAGCAATCAGCCCCAGCATTTT	CAISEHRDGSNQPQHF	TRBJ1-5	many	.	16	TRBV10-3
TGCAGCGTTGACGTGGACATCCGGCAGTTCTTC	CSVDVDIRQFF	TRBJ2-1	.	.	11	TRBV29-1
TGTGCCAGCAGGGAAGCAGGGGGCTACGAGCAGTACTTC	CASREAGGYEQYF	TRBJ2-7	many	TRBD1	13	TRBV7-2